These 13 T cell receptor beta chains came from one sample sequenced in a study of blood T cell repertoires in COVID-19. The table came from immunoSEQ multiplex PCR; TCRdb's copy has only in-frame clones and leaves some out. The sample carries 310,000 or so clones, about 87% recorded once. Material: PBMCs or T cells enriched from blood (not recorded which). Receptors were obtained from a woman between 18 and 30 years old who had recovered from COVID-19.

This sequence joins TRBV6-2 or TRBV6-3 and TRBJ1-1; D perhaps matches TRBD1 (5 bases). The CDR3 runs to 16 residues. Germline assignment: CDR1 MNHEY and CDR2 SVGEGT. V lost 0 bases and J lost 1, with 12 bases in between. The CDR3 sequence is CASSYSSNTGNTEAFF. CDR3 coding DNA: TGTGCCAGCAGTTACTCGAGTAATACAGGGAACACTGAAGCTTTCTTT.

This clone was observed a few times. The chain recombines TRBV30 with TRBJ2-7; 7 bases line up with TRBD2. This CDR3 spans 14 amino acids. CDR1 and CDR2 (germline): GTSNPN, SVGIG (reference sequence). V lost 0 bases and J lost 11; bases outside the gene matches: 13. The CDR3 DNA sequence: TGTGCCTGGAGTGTTCTTCCTTCCGCGGGGGTGGAGTACTTC. Residues: CAWSVLPSAGVEYF.

The chain joins TRBV5-4 to TRBJ2-1; 8 bases are shared with TRBD1. J was trimmed by 0 bases and V by 0 bases; bases with no gene match: 2. This CDR3 is built from 16 residues. Per the germline V gene, CDR1 is SGHNT and CDR2 is YYREEE (reference sequence). The CDR3 nucleotides are TGTGCCAGCAGCTTGGACAGGGGGAGCTCCTACAATGAGCAGTTCTTC. Its protein product is CASSLDRGSSYNEQFF.

The rearrangement uses TRBV5-6 and TRBJ2-7; TRBD1 might be the D (5 bases). Germline V gives CDR1 SGHDT, CDR2 YYEEEE. CDR3 length: 13 residues. V was shortened by 7 bases and J by 5 bases, with 16 bases between the two germline ends. CDR3 sequence reads: CASSPRGSHEQYF. The CDR3 DNA reads as TGTGCCAGCTCCCCTAGGGGTTCCCACGAGCAGTACTTC.

V gene TRBV27 combines with J gene TRBJ1-6; D perhaps matches TRBD1 (5 bases). Germline CDR1 and CDR2: MNHEY and SMNVEV (reference sequence). The CDR3 runs 13 residues. Trimming pared 8 bases from V and 4 bases from J, leaving 9 bases between. The CDR3 region has the DNA TGTGCCAGCGGGGCACATTATAATTCACCCCTCCACTTT. Residues: CASGAHYNSPLHF.

The rearrangement joins TRBV5-1 to TRBJ2-1; D gene uncertain. The CDR3 runs to 15 residues. V dropped 2 bases and J dropped 8 bases, with 17 bases sitting between them. The V gene's germline CDR1 is SGHRS and CDR2 YFSETQ. CDR3 nucleotides: TGCGCCAGCAGCTTCAAGGCCTCACAGAAGGATGAGCAGTTCTTC. This gives the protein CASSFKASQKDEQFF.

The chain has TRBV18 and TRBJ2-1; TRBD2 might be the D (5 bases). V dropped 3 bases and J dropped 8 bases, with 14 bases sitting between them. Germline lookup yields CDR1 KGHSH and CDR2 LQKENI. The CDR3 extends over 14 amino acids. The CDR3 DNA sequence: TGTGCCAGCTCACCTGGGGTTGACGGGGATGAGCAGTTCTTC. Its protein product is CASSPGVDGDEQFF.

The rearrangement uses TRBV19 and TRBJ1-5; D may be TRBD1 (5 bases). The CDR3 spans 13 residues. Trimming took off 0 bases at V and 7 bases at J, with 7 bases between the two ends. Germline V gene lookup returns CDR1 LNHDA and CDR2 SQIVND (reference sequence). CDR3 protein: CASSIDRGQPQHF. As DNA, the CDR3 is TGTGCCAGTAGTATAGATAGGGGACAGCCCCAGCATTTT.

The V and J genes are TRBV6-2 or TRBV6-3 and TRBJ2-7, with 8 bases identical to TRBD2. The CDR3 spans 15 residues. Germline-derived CDR1 and CDR2 are MNHEY and SVGEGT. The trim removed 6 bases at V and 7 bases at J, leaving 14 bases unmatched. Written as DNA, the CDR3 is TGTGCCAGCAGCCCGTTTCTAGCGGGTCCTCGGGAGCAGTACTTC. It translates to CASSPFLAGPREQYF.

This chain links TRBV7-8 with TRBJ2-1; 9 bases fit TRBD1. The CDR3 covers 17 residues. V lost 7 bases, J lost 4 bases, and 14 bases stayed unmatched. Germline CDR1 SGHVS, CDR2 FQNEAQ. As DNA, the CDR3 is TGTGCCAGCACACCGAACAAGGGGGACAGGGAGTACAATGAGCAGTTCTTC. Translation: CASTPNKGDREYNEQFF.

The chain employs TRBV6-5 and TRBJ1-3, with a tentative D call TRBD1 (6 bases). Germline CDR1 MNHEY, CDR2 SVGAGI. V gave up 0 bases and J gave up 4 bases, with 10 bases separating them. This CDR3 has 15 residues. The CDR3: CASSYSWTEGNTIYF. CDR3 nucleotides: TGTGCCAGCAGTTACTCGTGGACAGAAGGAAACACCATATATTTT.

V gene TRBV5-1 combines with J gene TRBJ2-2; TRBD1 aligns across 7 bases. Trimming cost V 4 bases and J 1 base; bases outside gene matches: 13. The CDR3 is 18 amino acids. Per germline, CDR1 SGHRS and CDR2 YFSETQ. Here the CDR3 reads CASSRSIRTGGNTGELFF. CDR3 bases: TGCGCCAGCAGCCGCTCGATTCGGACAGGAGGGAACACCGGGGAGCTGTTTTTT.

For the CDR3, the DNA is TGTGCCAGCAGTTTCCGGGACAGGGGTTATGGCTACACCTTC. Protein: CASSFRDRGYGYTF. V gene TRBV27 combines with J gene TRBJ1-2, with TRBD1 identical over 10 bases. CDR1 and CDR2 from the germline V gene are MNHEY and SMNVEV (reference sequence). The CDR3 is made up of 14 amino acids. J lost 5 bases, V lost 3 bases, and 3 bases had no gene match.